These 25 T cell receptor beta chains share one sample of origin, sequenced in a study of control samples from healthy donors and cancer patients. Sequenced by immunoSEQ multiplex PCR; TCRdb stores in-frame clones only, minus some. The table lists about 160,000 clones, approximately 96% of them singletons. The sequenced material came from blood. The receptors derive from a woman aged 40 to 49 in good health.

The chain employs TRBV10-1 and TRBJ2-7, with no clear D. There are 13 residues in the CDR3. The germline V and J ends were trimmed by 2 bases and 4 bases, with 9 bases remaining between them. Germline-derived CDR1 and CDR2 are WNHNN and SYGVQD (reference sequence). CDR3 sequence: CASSEGLRYEQYF. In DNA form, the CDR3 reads TGCGCCAGCAGTGAGGGGTTACGGTACGAGCAGTACTTC.

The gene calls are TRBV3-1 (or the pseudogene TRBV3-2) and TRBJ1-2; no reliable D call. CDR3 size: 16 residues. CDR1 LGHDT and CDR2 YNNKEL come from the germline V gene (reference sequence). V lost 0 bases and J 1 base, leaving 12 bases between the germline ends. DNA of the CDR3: TGTGCCAGCAGCCAAGATCGAGTCAGCTTTAACTATGGCTACACCTTC. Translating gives CASSQDRVSFNYGYTF.

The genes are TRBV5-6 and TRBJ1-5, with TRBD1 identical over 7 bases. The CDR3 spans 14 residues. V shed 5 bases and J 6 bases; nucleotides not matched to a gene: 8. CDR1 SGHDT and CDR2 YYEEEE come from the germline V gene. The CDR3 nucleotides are TGTGCCAGCAGGCTTGACAGGGATGTTCAGCCCCAGCATTTT. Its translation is CASRLDRDVQPQHF.

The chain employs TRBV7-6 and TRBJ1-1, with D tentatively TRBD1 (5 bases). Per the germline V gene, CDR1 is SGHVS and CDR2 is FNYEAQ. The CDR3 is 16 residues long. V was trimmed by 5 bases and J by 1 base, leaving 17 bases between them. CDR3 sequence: CASSARIGTGNTEAFF. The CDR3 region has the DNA TGTGCCAGCAGCGCTCGCATCGGGACGGGGAACACTGAAGCTTTCTTT.

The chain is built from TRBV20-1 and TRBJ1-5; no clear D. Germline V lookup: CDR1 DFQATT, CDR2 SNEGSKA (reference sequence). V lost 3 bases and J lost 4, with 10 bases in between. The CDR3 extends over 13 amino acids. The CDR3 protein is CSASSTLNQPQHF. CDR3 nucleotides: TGCAGTGCTAGTTCCACCCTAAATCAGCCCCAGCATTTT.

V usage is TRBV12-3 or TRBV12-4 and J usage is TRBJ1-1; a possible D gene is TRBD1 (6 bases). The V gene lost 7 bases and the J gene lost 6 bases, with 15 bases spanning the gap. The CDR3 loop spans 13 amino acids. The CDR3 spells CASTPRGAAEAFF. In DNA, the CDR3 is TGTGCCAGCACCCCAAGGGGGGCCGCTGAAGCTTTCTTT.

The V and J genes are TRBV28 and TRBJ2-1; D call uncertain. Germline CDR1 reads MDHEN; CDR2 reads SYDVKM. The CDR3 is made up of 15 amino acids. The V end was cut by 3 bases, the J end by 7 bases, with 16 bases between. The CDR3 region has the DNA TGTGCCAGCAGTTTTGTTAGACTCGCCAAAAATGAGCAGTTCTTC. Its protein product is CASSFVRLAKNEQFF. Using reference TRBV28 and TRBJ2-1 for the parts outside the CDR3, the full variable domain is DVKVTQSSRYLVKRTGEKVFLECVQDMDHENMFWYRQDPGLGLRLIYFSYDVKMKEKGDIPEGYSVSREKKERFSLILESASTNQTSMYLCASSFVRLAKNEQFFGPGTRLTVL.

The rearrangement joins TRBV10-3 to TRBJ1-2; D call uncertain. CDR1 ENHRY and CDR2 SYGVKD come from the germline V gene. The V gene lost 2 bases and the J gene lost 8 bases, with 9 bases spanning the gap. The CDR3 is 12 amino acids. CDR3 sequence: CAISEVSEGYTF. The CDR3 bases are TGTGCCATCAGTGAGGTGTCGGAAGGCTACACCTTC.

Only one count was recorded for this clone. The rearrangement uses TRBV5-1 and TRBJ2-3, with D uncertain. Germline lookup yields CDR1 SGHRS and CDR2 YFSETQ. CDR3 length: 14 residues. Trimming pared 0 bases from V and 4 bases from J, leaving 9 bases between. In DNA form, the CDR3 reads TGCGCCAGCAGCTTGGGGGCAGCGCCAGATACGCAGTATTTT. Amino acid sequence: CASSLGAAPDTQYF.

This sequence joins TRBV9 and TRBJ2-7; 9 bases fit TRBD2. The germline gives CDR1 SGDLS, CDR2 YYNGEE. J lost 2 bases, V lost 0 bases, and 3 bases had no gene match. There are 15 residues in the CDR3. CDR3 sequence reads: CASSVGSGGPYEQYF. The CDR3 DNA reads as TGTGCCAGCAGCGTAGGTAGCGGGGGACCCTACGAGCAGTACTTC. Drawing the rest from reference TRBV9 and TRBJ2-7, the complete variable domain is DSGVTQTPKHLITATGQRVTLRCSPRSGDLSVYWYQQSLDQGLQFLIQYYNGEERAKGNILERFSAQQFPDLHSELNLSSLELGDSALYFCASSVGSGGPYEQYFGPGTRLTVT.

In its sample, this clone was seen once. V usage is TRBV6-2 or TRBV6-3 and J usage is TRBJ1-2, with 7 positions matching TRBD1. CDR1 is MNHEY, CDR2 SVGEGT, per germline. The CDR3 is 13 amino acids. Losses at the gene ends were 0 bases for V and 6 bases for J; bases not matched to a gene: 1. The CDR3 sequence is CASSYSTGNGYTF. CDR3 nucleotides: TGTGCCAGCAGTTACTCGACAGGGAATGGCTACACCTTC.

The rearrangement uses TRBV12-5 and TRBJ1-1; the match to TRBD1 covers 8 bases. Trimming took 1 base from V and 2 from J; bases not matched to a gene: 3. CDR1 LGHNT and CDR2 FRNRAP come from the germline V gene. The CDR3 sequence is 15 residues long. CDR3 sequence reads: CASGLDRGENTEAFF. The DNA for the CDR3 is TGTGCTAGTGGTTTGGACAGGGGGGAAAACACTGAAGCTTTCTTT.

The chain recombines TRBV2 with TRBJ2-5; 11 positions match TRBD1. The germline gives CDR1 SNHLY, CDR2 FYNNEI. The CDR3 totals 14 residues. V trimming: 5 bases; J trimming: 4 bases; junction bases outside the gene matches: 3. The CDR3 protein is CASSKGQGGETQYF. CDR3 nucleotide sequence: TGTGCCAGCAGTAAGGGACAGGGGGGAGAGACCCAGTACTTC.

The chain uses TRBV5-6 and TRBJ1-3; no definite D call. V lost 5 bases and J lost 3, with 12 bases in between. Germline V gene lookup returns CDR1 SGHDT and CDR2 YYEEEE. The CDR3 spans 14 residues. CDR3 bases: TGTGCCAGCAGGGCTTCGAGTCTTGGAAACACCATATATTTT. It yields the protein CASRASSLGNTIYF.

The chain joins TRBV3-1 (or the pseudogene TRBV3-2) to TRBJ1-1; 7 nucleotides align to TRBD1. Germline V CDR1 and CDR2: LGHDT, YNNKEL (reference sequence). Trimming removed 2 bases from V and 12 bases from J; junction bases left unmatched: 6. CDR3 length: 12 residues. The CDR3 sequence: CASSQRRGPSFF. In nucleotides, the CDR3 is TGTGCCAGCAGCCAACGGAGGGGGCCGTCTTTCTTT.

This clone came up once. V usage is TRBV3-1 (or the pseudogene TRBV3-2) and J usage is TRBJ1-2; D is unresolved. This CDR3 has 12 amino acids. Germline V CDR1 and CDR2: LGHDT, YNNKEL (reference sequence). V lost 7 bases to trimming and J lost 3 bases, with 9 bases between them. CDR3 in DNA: TGTGCCAGCAAACCTAAGGACTATGGCTACACCTTC. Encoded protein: CASKPKDYGYTF.

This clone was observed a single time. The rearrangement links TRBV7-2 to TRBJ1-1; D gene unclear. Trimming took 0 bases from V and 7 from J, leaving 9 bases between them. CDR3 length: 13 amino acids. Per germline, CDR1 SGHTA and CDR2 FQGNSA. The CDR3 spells CASSLATAHEAFF. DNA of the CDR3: TGTGCCAGCAGCTTAGCCACAGCCCATGAAGCTTTCTTT. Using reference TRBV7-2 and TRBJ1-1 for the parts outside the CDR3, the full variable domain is GAGVSQSPSNKVTEKGKDVELRCDPISGHTALYWYRQSLGQGLEFLIYFQGNSAPDKSGLPSDRFSAERTGGSVSTLTIQRTQQEDSAVYLCASSLATAHEAFFGQGTRLTVV.

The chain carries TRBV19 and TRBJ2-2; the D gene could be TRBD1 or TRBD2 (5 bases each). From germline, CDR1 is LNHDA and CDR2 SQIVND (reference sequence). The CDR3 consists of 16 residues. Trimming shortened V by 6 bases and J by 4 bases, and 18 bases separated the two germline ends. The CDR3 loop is CASRRSGPRATGELFF. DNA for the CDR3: TGTGCCAGTAGGCGCTCGGGACCTAGGGCCACCGGGGAGCTGTTTTTT.

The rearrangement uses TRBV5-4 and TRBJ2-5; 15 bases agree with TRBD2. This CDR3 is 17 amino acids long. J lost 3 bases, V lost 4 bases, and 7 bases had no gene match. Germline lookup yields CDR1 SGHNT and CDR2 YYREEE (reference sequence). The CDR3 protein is CASSPGLAGGPEETQYF. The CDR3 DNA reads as TGTGCCAGCAGCCCCGGACTAGCGGGAGGGCCAGAAGAGACCCAGTACTTC.

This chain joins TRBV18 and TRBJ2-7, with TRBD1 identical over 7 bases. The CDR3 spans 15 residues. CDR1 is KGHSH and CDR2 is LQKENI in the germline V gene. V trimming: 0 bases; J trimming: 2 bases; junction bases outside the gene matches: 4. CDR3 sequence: CASSPPDRAAYEQYF. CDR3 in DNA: TGTGCCAGCTCACCACCCGACAGGGCCGCCTACGAGCAGTACTTC.

CDR3 nucleotides: TGTGCCAGCAGCTCCATTCAGGGGGCTAGTCATCAGCCCCAGCATTTT. This gives the protein CASSSIQGASHQPQHF. This chain joins TRBV11-2 and TRBJ1-5, with TRBD1 matching 8 bases. The CDR3 runs to 16 residues. V was clipped by 4 bases and J by 5 bases; unmatched bases: 10. CDR1 is SGHAT and CDR2 is FQNNGV in the germline V gene.

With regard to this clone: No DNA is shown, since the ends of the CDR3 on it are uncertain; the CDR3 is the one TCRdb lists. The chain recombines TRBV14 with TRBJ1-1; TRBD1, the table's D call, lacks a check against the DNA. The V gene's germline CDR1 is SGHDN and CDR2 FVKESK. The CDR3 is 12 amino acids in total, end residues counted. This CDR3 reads CASSQVGQGTFF.

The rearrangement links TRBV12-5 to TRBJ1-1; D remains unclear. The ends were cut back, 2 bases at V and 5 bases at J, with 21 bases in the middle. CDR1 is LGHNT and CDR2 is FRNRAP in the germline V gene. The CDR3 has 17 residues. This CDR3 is CASGLPRTQGGGTEAFF. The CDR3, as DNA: TGTGCTAGTGGTTTGCCTCGGACCCAAGGCGGCGGAACTGAAGCTTTCTTT.

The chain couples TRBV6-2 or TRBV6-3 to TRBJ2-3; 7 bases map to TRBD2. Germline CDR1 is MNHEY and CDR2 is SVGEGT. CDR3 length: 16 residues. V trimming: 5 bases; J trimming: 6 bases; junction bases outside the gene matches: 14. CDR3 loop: CASSPVWGGSPDTQYF. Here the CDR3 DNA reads TGTGCCAGCAGTCCCGTTTGGGGGGGGTCCCCCGATACGCAGTATTTT.

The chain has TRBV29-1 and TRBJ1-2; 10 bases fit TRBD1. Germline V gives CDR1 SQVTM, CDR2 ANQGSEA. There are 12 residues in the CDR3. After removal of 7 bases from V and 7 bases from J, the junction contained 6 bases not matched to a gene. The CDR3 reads CSGGTGDGGYTF. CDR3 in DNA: TGCAGCGGTGGGACAGGGGATGGTGGCTACACCTTC.